This is a list of T cell receptor beta chains from one sample in a study of blood T cell repertoires in COVID-19. Sequenced by immunoSEQ multiplex PCR; TCRdb stores in-frame clones only, minus some. Here the sample spans 300,000 to 400,000 clones, around 85% being singletons. Source material: PBMCs or T cells enriched from blood (not recorded which). These receptor sequences come from a young woman who had been exposed to COVID-19. Both conserved end residues are part of each CDR3. A D gene is named only where the DNA matches it firmly.

d_gene,j_gene,v_gene,CDR3aa
-,TRBJ2-3,TRBV13,CASSPFGRLSDTQYF
-,TRBJ1-6,TRBV6-5,CASSYAFSSYNSPLHF
-,TRBJ2-3,TRBV5-1,CASSLMTGGTDTQYF
TRBD1,TRBJ1-1,TRBV6-6,CASSYRDRGGTEAFF
-,TRBJ2-7,TRBV28,CASRQGRREQYF
-,TRBJ1-4,TRBV10-1,CASSESDRPATNEKLFF
TRBD1,TRBJ1-3,TRBV28,CASSLWGQGPGNTIYF
-,TRBJ2-7,TRBV30,CAWSPEAYEQYF
TRBD1,TRBJ1-3,TRBV24-1,CATSDRAGTGERGNTIYF
-,TRBJ2-5,TRBV3-1/TRBV3-2,CASSQVASEVKTQYF
-,TRBJ2-5,TRBV12-3/TRBV12-4,CASSFSGETQYF
-,TRBJ1-1,TRBV27,CASSLDRLMNTEAFF
-,TRBJ2-7,TRBV15,CATSITGEQYF
TRBD1,TRBJ2-1,TRBV25-1,CASSVLRTGAAHEQFF
TRBD2,TRBJ2-7,TRBV7-9,CASSLGSGRAYEQYF
-,TRBJ1-5,TRBV6-2/TRBV6-3,CASSYRTGNQPQHF
-,TRBJ2-1,TRBV7-9,CASSPQVDEQFF
TRBD2,TRBJ2-3,TRBV5-1,CASSVLAGRSGDTQYF
-,TRBJ2-7,TRBV3-1/TRBV3-2,CASSQDGWMYEQYF
-,TRBJ2-3,TRBV30,CAWSTGGTDTQYF
TRBD2,TRBJ2-3,TRBV2,CAIELAGGDQDTQYF
-,TRBJ2-5,TRBV7-9,CASSLTLGGSQETQYF
TRBD1,TRBJ1-2,TRBV2,CASRPGQGFGYGYTF
-,TRBJ2-2,TRBV11-2,CASSGVRGNTGELFF
TRBD2,TRBJ2-1,TRBV6-2/TRBV6-3,CASSSFVASGGPYNEQFF
TRBD1,TRBJ1-5,TRBV7-9,CASSSDRVRAQHF
TRBD1,TRBJ2-7,TRBV27,CASSLLDGTGRVEQYF
-,TRBJ1-2,TRBV9,CASSVTTPNGYTF
TRBD1,TRBJ1-2,TRBV25-1,CASSHHDRGYGYTF
TRBD2,TRBJ2-3,TRBV5-1,CASSLLAEPTDTQYF
-,TRBJ1-1,TRBV5-1,CASSSQGMNTEAFF
-,TRBJ2-5,TRBV5-1,CASSSDNQETQYF
TRBD1,TRBJ2-7,TRBV7-9,CASSLSFRDSFPYEQYF
-,TRBJ2-5,TRBV4-2,CASSQVQAQETQYF
-,TRBJ1-2,TRBV7-2,CASSGFTGVGYGYTF
-,TRBJ2-2,TRBV19,CASSILPSGTTGELFF
-,TRBJ2-5,TRBV11-3,CASSLSVVETQYF
TRBD2,TRBJ2-2,TRBV6-5,CAISGRDTGELFF
TRBD1,TRBJ1-5,TRBV6-2/TRBV6-3,CASSGGQGALRVGQPQHF
TRBD1,TRBJ2-3,TRBV3-1/TRBV3-2,CASSHRTGVTDTQYF
-,TRBJ1-1,TRBV7-9,CASSLVSGVGTEAFF
-,TRBJ1-1,TRBV11-3,CASSLARGTEAFF
-,TRBJ1-5,TRBV19,CASSQGRYSNQPQHF
TRBD1,TRBJ1-1,TRBV10-1,CASSGDRFTTEAFF
TRBD1,TRBJ2-7,TRBV28,CASSPGDRAYEQYF
TRBD2,TRBJ2-5,TRBV11-2,CASSYLAGGRSEETQYF
-,TRBJ1-2,TRBV19,CASSFSGRRLGDGYTF
TRBD1,TRBJ1-5,TRBV30,CAWSRDRVRSSNQPQHF